This TCR beta chain was identified in a study of early T cells in non-severe SARS-CoV-2 infection. TCRdb ran MiXCR on the 5' RACE reads and lists one entry per CDR3 protein. Found here are 40,000 to 45,000 distinct CDR3 sequences, 12% of them singletons; the top ten hold about a sixth. This clonotype was counted only a few times. The CDR3 length is 13 residues. The germline gives CDR1 SNHLY, CDR2 FYNNEI. Trimming took off 5 bases at V and 3 bases at J, with 11 bases between the two ends. This receptor was obtained from an adult who was a healthcare worker with PCR-confirmed SARS-CoV-2 infection or an uninfected control (not recorded which). The chain combines TRBV2 with TRBJ2-7; D is possibly TRBD1 (5 bases). Sample: whole blood. The CDR3 coding sequence is TGTGCCAGCAGTTTCAGGGTTTTCTACGAGCAGTACTTC. It encodes CASSFRVFYEQYF.